Presented here are 8 T cell receptor beta chains from one specimen sequenced in a study of regulatory T cells in long-lasting Graves disease. Time point indicated: newly diagnosed GD, antithyroid drugs for less than 3 months. RNA from PBMCs was the source of the TCR library. CDR3-region Arm-PCR and iRepertoire HTBI primers produced the TCR beta libraries. TCRdb itself ran the multiplex PCR reads through MiXCR, one entry per CDR3 protein. The sample includes roughly 380,000 distinct CDR3 sequences, roughly 17% of them seen just once. Another study also made use of these data, one on T cells in Graves' hyperthyroidism and ophthalmopathy.

Sequences were derived from peripheral blood mononuclear cells (PBMCs), sampled at new diagnosis, from a patient treated with antithyroid drugs. The receptor source for this set is a man aged 35 to 55 with Graves disease.

In this sample, this clonotype turned up many times. Compared with germline, one end of the junction differs, possibly owing to a read error. This chain joins TRBV5-1 and TRBJ2-5; possible D gene TRBD1, 5 bases. CDR1 is SGHRS and CDR2 is YFSETQ in the germline V gene. The CDR3 is 14 residues long. CDR3 DNA: TGTGCCAGCAGCTTAGGGGCAAGTCAAGAGACCCAGTACTTC. Residues: CASSLGASQETQYF.

As for this clonotype: A much larger clone is a single base away; this may be a read error. The chain is built from TRBV7-2 and TRBJ2-1, with 7 bases lining up with TRBD2. This CDR3 is 15 amino acids long. Germline V gives CDR1 SGHTA, CDR2 FQGNSA. DNA for the CDR3: TGTGCCAGCAGCTCCCTTGTCGGGGGGTACAATGAGCAGTCCTTC. Translation gives CASSSLVGGYNEQSF.

The table lists this clonotype with many counts. The chain recombines TRBV2 with TRBJ1-6; no definite D call. This CDR3 region has 15 residues. In germline, CDR1 is SNHLY, CDR2 FYNNEI. V gave up 7 bases and J gave up 7 bases, with 17 bases separating them. CDR3 residues: CASTKDLGHNSPLHF. CDR3 DNA sequence: TGTGCCAGCACCAAGGACCTTGGGCACAATTCACCCCTCCACTTT.

The table lists this clonotype with many counts. The chain is built from TRBV20-1 and TRBJ1-1, with 7 bases fitting TRBD1. Looked up from germline, CDR1 is DFQATT and CDR2 is SNEGSKA (reference sequence). V shed 6 bases and J 7 bases; nucleotides not matched to a gene: 8. This CDR3 is built from 12 residues. Here the CDR3 DNA reads TGCAGTGCCCCGACAGGGCCTTTTGAAGCTTTCTTT. Protein product: CSAPTGPFEAFF.

The table lists this clonotype with many counts. An end of the junction does not agree with germline; a read error may underlie this. The J gene is TRBJ2-7, the V gene TRBV11-1, with D perhaps assigned TRBD1 or TRBD2 (6 bases each). The CDR3 sequence is 14 residues long. Germline CDR1 SGHAT, CDR2 FQDESV (reference sequence). The CDR3 region is CASSVARGLYEQYF. CDR3 nucleotides: TGTGCCAGCAGCGTAGCCAGGGGACTCTACGAGCAGTACTTC. The complete variable domain, with remaining parts taken from reference TRBV11-1 and TRBJ2-7, reads EAEVAQSPRYKITEKSQAVAFWCDPISGHATLYWYRQILGQGPELLVQFQDESVVDDSQLPKDRFSAERLKGVDSTLKIQPAELGDSAMYLCASSVARGLYEQYFGPGTRLTVT.

This clonotype was found a few times. CDR3 nucleotide sequence: TGTGCCAGCCTCTTGACTCTCCCGTCGAACACCGGGGAGCTGTTTTTT. Translated: CASLLTLPSNTGELFF. V and J are TRBV6-2 or TRBV6-3 and TRBJ2-2; D unclear. The CDR3 consists of 16 residues. V lost 8 bases to trimming and J lost 0 bases, with 16 bases between them. Germline-derived CDR1 and CDR2 are MNHEY and SVGEGT.

In this sample, this clonotype turned up many times. The chain recombines TRBV9 with TRBJ2-5; 11 nucleotides agree with TRBD1. V lost 4 bases to trimming and J lost 2 bases; unmatched junction nucleotides: 4. CDR3 length: 15 amino acids. Germline assignment: CDR1 SGDLS and CDR2 YYNGEE. CDR3 amino acids: CASSPGQGVQETQYF. Written as DNA, the CDR3 is TGTGCCAGCAGCCCGGGACAGGGGGTACAAGAGACCCAGTACTTC.

This clonotype has a count of ten or more. The chain has TRBV20-1 and TRBJ1-1; D ambiguous. This CDR3 contains 13 residues. Germline V gene sequence: CDR1 DFQATT, CDR2 SNEGSKA (reference sequence). V was cut by 4 bases and J by 0 bases, with 9 bases left in between. The CDR3 bases are TGCAGTGCTATAGGACCGATGAACACTGAAGCTTTCTTT. Its translation: CSAIGPMNTEAFF.